The rows below give T cell receptor beta chains drawn from one sample of a study of CD8 T cells in Susac syndrome. TCRdb itself ran the immunoSEQ multiplex PCR reads through MiXCR, one entry per CDR3 protein. The profile shows 160,000 or so distinct CDR3 sequences, roughly 94% of them singletons. The sample taken for sequencing was CD4+ T cells from PBMCs. These receptors were collected from a human donor with multiple sclerosis. Both conserved end residues are trimmed from each CDR3. The D gene is left open where the match is weak. A row's size may be missing; if present it is once, few, many or a size class.

j_gene | abundance | d_gene | v_gene | CDR3aa
TRBJ2-4 | . | TRBD2 | TRBV3-1 | ASSQASGRGGKNIQY
TRBJ2-1 | . | TRBD2 | TRBV29-1 | SVAQGLAGHNEQF
TRBJ2-5 | . | TRBD1 | TRBV5-1 | ASGTAQETQY
TRBJ1-2 | . | . | TRBV20-1 | SARDRSQYPNYGYT
TRBJ2-7 | . | TRBD2 | TRBV30 | APTSGRYEQY
TRBJ2-2 | . | TRBD1 | TRBV15 | ATSKDRALLGELF
TRBJ1-1 | once | . | TRBV6-2/TRBV6-3 | ASSPDRSPGNTEAF
TRBJ2-2 | . | TRBD2 | TRBV19 | ASSKLAGGADTGELF
TRBJ2-1 | . | TRBD2 | TRBV30 | AGHSGRGYNEQF
TRBJ2-1 | . | . | TRBV24-1 | ATSDSDPIGGNEQF
TRBJ1-4 | . | . | TRBV7-8 | ASSLALTGIYEKLF
TRBJ2-3 | . | . | TRBV3-1 | ASNPRGTDTQY
TRBJ2-7 | once | TRBD1 | TRBV20-1 | SARQGGAYEQY
TRBJ1-1 | . | . | TRBV20-1 | SATNIRQNTEAF
TRBJ1-2 | . | . | TRBV19 | ASAENREGYT
TRBJ1-1 | . | . | TRBV30 | AWGGGAFSTEAF
TRBJ2-7 | once | . | TRBV18 | ASSPRLNEQY
TRBJ1-2 | . | . | TRBV7-2 | ASSSTYGYT
TRBJ2-7 | . | . | TRBV7-2 | ASREGGLREQY
TRBJ2-7 | . | TRBD1 | TRBV30 | AWRADVQGDEQY
TRBJ2-1 | . | . | TRBV29-1 | SGGYNEQF
TRBJ2-1 | . | TRBD2 | TRBV24-1 | ATSDTSGRETQQF
TRBJ2-2 | . | . | TRBV7-2 | ASSLVRNTGELF
TRBJ1-4 | . | . | TRBV20-1 | SAGAGEKLF
TRBJ2-7 | . | TRBD2 | TRBV6-5 | ASSYSGLAGKNEQY
TRBJ1-5 | . | . | TRBV7-8 | ASSPYRGRSNQPQH
TRBJ2-5 | . | TRBD2 | TRBV29-1 | SVVGTSGSRVTQY
TRBJ2-3 | . | . | TRBV3-1 | ASSQTSARDTQY
TRBJ2-3 | . | . | TRBV5-1 | ASSLAAGGLGSTDTQY
TRBJ1-5 | . | . | TRBV18 | ASSTGPNPTQPQH
TRBJ1-3 | . | . | TRBV23-1 | ASSQPLGRRGLLTSNTIY
TRBJ2-7 | . | . | TRBV10-3 | AISRTSITYEQY
TRBJ1-2 | . | . | TRBV5-1 | ASSTTPGPYYGYT
TRBJ1-1 | . | . | TRBV5-4 | ASSSPSDGNTEAF
TRBJ1-1 | . | . | TRBV3-1 | ASSSLPGNTEAF
TRBJ1-1 | . | . | TRBV20-1 | SAKIQGGGNTEAF
TRBJ2-7 | . | . | TRBV27 | ASSFSGRPYEQY
TRBJ1-1 | . | TRBD1 | TRBV3-1 | ASSPRTGNTEAF
TRBJ2-3 | . | . | TRBV9 | ASSVVHGASTDTQY